This T cell receptor beta chain was recorded in a study of shared clonotypes between healthy human individuals (TCRdb year 2020). For the study in its entirety: The cohort comprised two women and a few men aged 18 to 49 years. Per donor, three plates each were used for CD4 naive and CD4 memory, two for CD8 naive, and one for CD8 memory. To estimate repertoire size and how much clonotype sharing occurs between individuals, the study deeply sequenced the blood TCR repertoires of several healthy adults. To increase sequencing depth and limit assay-specific biases, TCR repertoire library preparation and sequencing were carried out by different laboratories using diverse techniques. Between about 0.94 and 8.9 billion PBMCs per donor were obtained by leukapheresis.

About this clone itself: Its antigen is still unknown. Qualities for individual bases were not recorded, and no much larger clone is one base off.

What the authors observed across the whole study: Based on pairwise subsampling, the degree of clonotype sharing among donors was expected to be affected by sequencing depth. Even with the large sequencing depth, rarefaction of the sorted-subset datasets indicated that sequencing was incomplete. Estimated clonotype richness was generally larger for naive than for memory subsets. Higher generation probabilities were observed for clonotypes shared by all four sorted-subset donors than for non-shared clonotypes. When four donors were compared, the shared fraction of clonotypes was around 4.6% for naive CD4, around 4% for naive CD8, 2% to 2.5% for memory CD4, and 0.35% to 0.4% for memory CD8. Because the study included only a small number of donors, the genetic and exposure-history diversity represented was limited. Only blood was sampled, and tissue TCR repertoires likely differ from those in blood.

For the CD8 naive samples, CD45RO-negative cells were positively selected for CCR7, yielding a CD45RA+CCR7+ population from which TemRA cells were excluded. Donors were healthy HIV-negative adults with no recently reported acute infections or vaccinations. Only Caucasian adults living in Nashville, Tennessee, USA were represented among the donors. Blood was obtained by leukapheresis, after which PBMCs were separated by Ficoll-Histopaque density gradient centrifugation and cryopreserved in liquid nitrogen vapor phase. Analytical flow cytometry was used to check the purity and quantity of each magnetically sorted T cell population. Genomic DNA was isolated from each sorted fraction and quantified by UV absorbance on a Nanodrop 2000c. TCR CDR3 regions were amplified from genomic DNA by multiplex PCR using the deep immunoSEQ assay. Extracted genomic DNA from each cell subset was distributed evenly across all wells of several immunoSEQ 96-well plates, and each plate was treated as a replicate. For sorted subsets, approximately 0.2 ug of genomic DNA, equivalent to some 30,000 T cell genomes, went into each replicate PCR. The purified libraries were quantified using a Qubit 3.0 fluorometer, sized with a Bioanalyzer 2100, and then quantified again using the KAPA Library Quantification kit. Every immunoSEQ 96-well plate was sequenced on a dedicated single-read 150-cycle Illumina NextSeq 550 flow cell. In the authors' own workflow: Because only junctional sequences without quality scores were contained in the immunoSEQ output, filtering matching that applied to full-length reads could not be performed. To assign V/J genes and CDR3, sequences were annotated using PyIR, a Python wrapper for IgBLAST v1.9, with IMGT germline references. Any read was removed if the V/J assignment was weak (E-value above 1e-6), the CDR3 was missing, or the read contained stop codons, out-of-frame junctions, or ambiguous translated residues. V3J clonotypes were defined as sequences sharing the same inferred V gene, J gene, and CDR3 amino acid sequence. Percentage overlap between repertoires was calculated by dividing the number of shared unique clonotypes by the size of the smaller repertoire. Richness of each repertoire was evaluated using RTK rarefaction, the Chao1 estimator, and Recon v2.1 estimates of unobserved clonotypes. Generation probabilities were computed with OLGA for all TCRbeta clonotypes obtained by the gDNA method from several donors. Imported from immuneACCESS, the table was reduced by TCRdb to in-frame sequences with V and J called. These copies leave out some clones; in studies compared against another copy, an unresolved V gene accounts for under half, and the cause of the remainder is not known. V, J and clone size are those of that table, while D and trimming were read from the DNA. The sample includes about 600,000 clones, with 95% to 98% observed a single time. 0.3% of the sample lies in the top ten.

Inclusive of the bounding cysteine and phenylalanine, the CDR3 is 16 residues long. The entry retains the CDR3 DNA only, 48 bases that are in frame from base 1. Based on the germline V gene, the CDR1 and CDR2 sequences are MNHEY and SVGAGI. The V end loses 0 bases and the J end loses 2 bases, and a stretch of 10 bases separates them. The clonotype was recovered from a man aged 30 to 39 in good health. The chain couples TRBV6-5 to TRBJ2-2, with no confident D gene call. Sequenced: naive CD8+ T cells sorted from blood. The sample's cell subset or site label, in plain terms: CD45RA+CCR7+. The CDR3 has the sequence CASSYSMGSNTGELFF. The sequence in DNA is TGTGCCAGCAGTTACTCGATGGGGTCTAACACCGGGGAGCTGTTTTTT.